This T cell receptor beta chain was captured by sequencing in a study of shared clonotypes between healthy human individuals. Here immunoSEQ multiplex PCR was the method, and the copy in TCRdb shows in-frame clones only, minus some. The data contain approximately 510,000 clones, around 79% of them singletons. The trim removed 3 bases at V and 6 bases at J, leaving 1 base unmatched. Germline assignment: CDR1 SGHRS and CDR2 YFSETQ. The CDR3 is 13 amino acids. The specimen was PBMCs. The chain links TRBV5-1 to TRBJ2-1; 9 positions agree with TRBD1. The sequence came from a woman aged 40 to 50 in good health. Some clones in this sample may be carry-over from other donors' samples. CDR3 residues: CASSWTGVNEQFF. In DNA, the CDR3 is TGCGCCAGCAGCTGGACAGGGGTCAATGAGCAGTTCTTC.